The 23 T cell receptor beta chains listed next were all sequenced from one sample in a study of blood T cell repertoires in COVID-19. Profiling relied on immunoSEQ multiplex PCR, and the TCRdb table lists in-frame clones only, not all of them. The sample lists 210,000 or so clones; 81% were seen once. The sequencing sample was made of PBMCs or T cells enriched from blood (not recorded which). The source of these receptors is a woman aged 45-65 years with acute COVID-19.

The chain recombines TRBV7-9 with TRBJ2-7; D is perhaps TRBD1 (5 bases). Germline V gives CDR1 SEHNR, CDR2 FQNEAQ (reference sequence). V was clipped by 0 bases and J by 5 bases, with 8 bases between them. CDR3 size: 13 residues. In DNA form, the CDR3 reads TGTGCCAGCAGCTTAGCAGGGGTCAACGAGCAGTACTTC. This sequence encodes CASSLAGVNEQYF.

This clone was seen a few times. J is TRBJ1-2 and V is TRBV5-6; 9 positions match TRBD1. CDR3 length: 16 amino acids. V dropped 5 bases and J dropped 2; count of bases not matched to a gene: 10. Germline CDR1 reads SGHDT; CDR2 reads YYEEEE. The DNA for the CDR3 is TGTGCCAGCAGTCCAACCGGGACAGGGTGGAACTATGGCTACACCTTC. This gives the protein CASSPTGTGWNYGYTF.

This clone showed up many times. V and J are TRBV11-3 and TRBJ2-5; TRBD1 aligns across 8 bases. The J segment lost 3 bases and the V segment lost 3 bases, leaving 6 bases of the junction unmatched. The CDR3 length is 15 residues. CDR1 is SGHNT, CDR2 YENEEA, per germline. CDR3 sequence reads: CASSLDRDWEETQYF. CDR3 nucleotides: TGTGCCAGCAGCTTGGACAGGGATTGGGAAGAGACCCAGTACTTC.

As DNA, the CDR3 is TGTGCCAGCAGGAGGGACAGTAGCAATCAGCCCCAGCATTTT. This gives the protein CASRRDSSNQPQHF. This rearrangement joins TRBV6-5 to TRBJ1-5; 7 bases are a match to TRBD1. The germline V gene has CDR1 MNHEY and CDR2 SVGAGI. The CDR3 contains 14 residues. The junction had 2 bases not matched to a gene; V was cut back by 6 bases and J by 0 bases.

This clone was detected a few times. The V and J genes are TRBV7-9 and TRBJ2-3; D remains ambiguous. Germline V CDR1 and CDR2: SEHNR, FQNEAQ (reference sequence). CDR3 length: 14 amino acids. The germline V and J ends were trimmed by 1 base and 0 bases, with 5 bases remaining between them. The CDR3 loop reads CASSLGHSTDTQYF. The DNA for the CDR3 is TGTGCCAGCAGCTTAGGACATAGCACAGATACGCAGTATTTT.

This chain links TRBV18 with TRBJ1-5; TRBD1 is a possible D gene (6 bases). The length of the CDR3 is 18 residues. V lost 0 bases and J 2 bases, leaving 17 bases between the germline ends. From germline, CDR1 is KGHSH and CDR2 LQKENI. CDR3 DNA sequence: TGTGCCAGCTCACCACCGGACAGTCCAGATAAGGGCAATCAGCCCCAGCATTTT. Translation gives CASSPPDSPDKGNQPQHF.

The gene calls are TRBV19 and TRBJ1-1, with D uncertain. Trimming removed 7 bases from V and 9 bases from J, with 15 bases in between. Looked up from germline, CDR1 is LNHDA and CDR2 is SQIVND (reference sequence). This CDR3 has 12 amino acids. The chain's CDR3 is CASTSDWMQAFF. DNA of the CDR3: TGTGCCAGTACCTCAGACTGGATGCAAGCTTTCTTT. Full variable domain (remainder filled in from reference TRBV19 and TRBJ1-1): DGGITQSPKYLFRKEGQNVTLSCEQNLNHDAMYWYRQDPGQGLRLIYYSQIVNDFQKGDIAEGYSVSREKKESFPLTVTSAQKNPTAFYLCASTSDWMQAFFGQGTRLTVV.

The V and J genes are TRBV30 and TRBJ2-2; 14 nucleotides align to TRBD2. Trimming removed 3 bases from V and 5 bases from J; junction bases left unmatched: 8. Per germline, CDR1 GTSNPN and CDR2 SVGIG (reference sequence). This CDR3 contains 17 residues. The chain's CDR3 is CAWRIGLAGGGTGELFF. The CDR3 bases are TGTGCCTGGAGAATTGGACTAGCGGGAGGAGGGACCGGGGAGCTGTTTTTT.

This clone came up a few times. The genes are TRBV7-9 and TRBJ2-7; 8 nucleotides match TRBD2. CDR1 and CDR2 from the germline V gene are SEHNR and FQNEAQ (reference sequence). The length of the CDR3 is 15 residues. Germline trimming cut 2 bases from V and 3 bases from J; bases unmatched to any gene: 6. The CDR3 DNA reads TGTGCCAGCAGCTTATTTCCAGCGGGGGACTACGAGCAGTACTTC. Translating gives CASSLFPAGDYEQYF.

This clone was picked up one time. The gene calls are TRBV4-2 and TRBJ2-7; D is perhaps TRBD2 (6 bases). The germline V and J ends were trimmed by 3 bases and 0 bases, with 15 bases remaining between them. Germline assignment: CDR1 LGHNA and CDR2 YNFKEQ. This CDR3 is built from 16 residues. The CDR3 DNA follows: TGTGCCAGCAGCCAGGCCGCGGGGCTAGTCTCCTACGAGCAGTACTTC. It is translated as CASSQAAGLVSYEQYF.

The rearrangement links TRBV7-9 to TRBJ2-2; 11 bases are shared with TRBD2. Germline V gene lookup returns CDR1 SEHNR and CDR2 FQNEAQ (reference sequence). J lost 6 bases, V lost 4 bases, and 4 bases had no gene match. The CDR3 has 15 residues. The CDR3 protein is CASSSSSGGPGELFF. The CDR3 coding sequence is TGTGCCAGCAGCTCATCTAGCGGGGGGCCCGGGGAGCTGTTTTTT.

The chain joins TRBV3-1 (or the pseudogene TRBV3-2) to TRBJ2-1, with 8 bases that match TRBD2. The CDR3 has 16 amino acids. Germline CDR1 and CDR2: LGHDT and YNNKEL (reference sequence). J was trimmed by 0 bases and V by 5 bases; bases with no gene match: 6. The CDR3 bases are TGTGCCAGCAGCTCTCAGCGGGGGAGCTCCTACAATGAGCAGTTCTTC. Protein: CASSSQRGSSYNEQFF.

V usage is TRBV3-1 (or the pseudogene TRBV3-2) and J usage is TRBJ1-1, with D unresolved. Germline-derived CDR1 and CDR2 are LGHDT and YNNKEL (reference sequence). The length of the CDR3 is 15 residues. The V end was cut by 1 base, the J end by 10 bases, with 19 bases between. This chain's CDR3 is CASSQVAGSGVGAFF. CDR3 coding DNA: TGTGCCAGCAGCCAAGTAGCGGGATCAGGAGTAGGAGCTTTCTTT.

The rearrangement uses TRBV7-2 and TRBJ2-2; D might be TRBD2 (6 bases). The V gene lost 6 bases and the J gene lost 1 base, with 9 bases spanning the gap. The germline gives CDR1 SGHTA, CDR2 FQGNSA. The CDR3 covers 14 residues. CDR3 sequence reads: CASSLSGNTGELFF. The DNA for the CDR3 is TGTGCCAGCAGTCTTAGCGGGAACACCGGGGAGCTGTTTTTT. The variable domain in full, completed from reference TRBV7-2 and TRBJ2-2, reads GAGVSQSPSNKVTEKGKDVELRCDPISGHTALYWYRQSLGQGLEFLIYFQGNSAPDKSGLPSDRFSAERTGGSVSTLTIQRTQQEDSAVYLCASSLSGNTGELFFGEGSRLTVL.

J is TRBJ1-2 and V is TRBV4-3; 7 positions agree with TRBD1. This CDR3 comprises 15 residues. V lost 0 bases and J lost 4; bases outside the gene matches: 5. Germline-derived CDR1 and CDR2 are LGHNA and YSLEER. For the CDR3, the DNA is TGCGCCAGCAGCCAAGAGATATCAGGGGGCTATGGCTACACCTTC. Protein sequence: CASSQEISGGYGYTF.

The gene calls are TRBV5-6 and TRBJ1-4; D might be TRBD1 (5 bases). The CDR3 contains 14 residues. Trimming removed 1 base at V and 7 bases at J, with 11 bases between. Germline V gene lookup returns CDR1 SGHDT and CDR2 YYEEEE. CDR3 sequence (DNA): TGTGCCAGCAGCTTGTGGGGCCCTCGTGAAAAACTGTTTTTT. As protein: CASSLWGPREKLFF.

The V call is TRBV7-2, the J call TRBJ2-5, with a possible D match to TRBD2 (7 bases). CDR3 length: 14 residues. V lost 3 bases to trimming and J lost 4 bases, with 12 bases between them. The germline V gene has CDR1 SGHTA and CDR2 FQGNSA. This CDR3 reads CASSFRGGVETQYF. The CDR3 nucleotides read TGTGCCAGCAGCTTCAGAGGGGGGGTAGAGACCCAGTACTTC. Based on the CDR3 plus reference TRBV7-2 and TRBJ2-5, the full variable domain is GAGVSQSPSNKVTEKGKDVELRCDPISGHTALYWYRQSLGQGLEFLIYFQGNSAPDKSGLPSDRFSAERTGGSVSTLTIQRTQQEDSAVYLCASSFRGGVETQYFGPGTRLLVL.

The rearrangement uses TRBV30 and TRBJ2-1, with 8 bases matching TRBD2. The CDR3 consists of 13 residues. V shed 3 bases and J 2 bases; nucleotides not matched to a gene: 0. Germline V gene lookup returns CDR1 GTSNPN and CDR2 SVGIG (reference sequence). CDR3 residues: CAWSGRAYNEQFF. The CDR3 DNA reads TGTGCCTGGAGCGGGAGGGCCTACAATGAGCAGTTCTTC.

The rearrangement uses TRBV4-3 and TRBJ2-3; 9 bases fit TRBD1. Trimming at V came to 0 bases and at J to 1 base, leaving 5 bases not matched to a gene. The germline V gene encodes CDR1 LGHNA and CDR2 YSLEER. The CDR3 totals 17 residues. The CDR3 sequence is CASSQDGRTGGTDTQYF. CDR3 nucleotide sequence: TGCGCCAGCAGCCAAGATGGGAGGACAGGGGGCACAGATACGCAGTATTTT.

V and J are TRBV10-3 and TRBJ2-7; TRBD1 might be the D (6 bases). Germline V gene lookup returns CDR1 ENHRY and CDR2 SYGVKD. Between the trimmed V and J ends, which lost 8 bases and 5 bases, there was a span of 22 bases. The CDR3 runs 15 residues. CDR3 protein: CAIGGGHSLGDEQYF. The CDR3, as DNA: TGTGCCATCGGGGGCGGACACTCATTGGGGGACGAGCAGTACTTC.

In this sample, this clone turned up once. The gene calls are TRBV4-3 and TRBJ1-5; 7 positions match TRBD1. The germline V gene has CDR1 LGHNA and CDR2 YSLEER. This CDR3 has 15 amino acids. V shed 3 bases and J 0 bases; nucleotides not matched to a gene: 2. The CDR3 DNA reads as TGCGCCAGCAGCCAGGACAGGCATAGCAATCAGCCCCAGCATTTT. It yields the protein CASSQDRHSNQPQHF.

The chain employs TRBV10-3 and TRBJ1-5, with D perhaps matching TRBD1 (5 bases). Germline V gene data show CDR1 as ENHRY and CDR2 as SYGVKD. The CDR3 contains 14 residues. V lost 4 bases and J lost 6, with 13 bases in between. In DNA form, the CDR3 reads TGTGCCATCAGTGTTGGGGGGGAATTTCAGCCCCAGCATTTT. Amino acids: CAISVGGEFQPQHF.

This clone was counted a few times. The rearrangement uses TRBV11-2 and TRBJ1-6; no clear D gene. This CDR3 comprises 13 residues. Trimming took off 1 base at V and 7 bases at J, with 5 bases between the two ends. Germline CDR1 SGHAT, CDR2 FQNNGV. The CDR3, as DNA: TGTGCCAGCAGCTTAGGCGAGAATTCACCCCTCCACTTT. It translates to CASSLGENSPLHF.